One TCR beta chain is described in this entry. Its target is unknown. Here immunoSEQ multiplex PCR was the method, and the copy in TCRdb shows in-frame clones only, minus some. The sample has about 68,000 clones, roughly 85% seen once. The sample comes from a study of radiotherapy plus CTLA-4 blockade in lung cancer. For the study at large: Disease control was present in roughly 29% of patients, and objective responses in around 20%. Findings and caveats of the study: In blood, after radiotherapy plus ipilimumab, tumor-derived TCR clones expanded. Increased serum interferon-beta after radiation also reportedly predicted response strongly.

In germline, CDR1 is KGHSH, CDR2 LQKENI. This CDR3 spans 14 amino acids. The V segment lost 5 bases and the J segment 4 bases; nucleotides outside the gene matches: 6. Lung cancer patients with chemo-refractory metastatic non-small-cell disease were given focal radiation plus CTLA-4 blockade with ipilimumab. The receptor was derived from a human donor with non-small cell lung cancer who had a complete response to radiotherapy plus ipilimumab. This chain joins TRBV18 and TRBJ1-1; 8 nucleotides line up with TRBD1. The specimen was peripheral blood, collected from a patient treated with radiotherapy plus ipilimumab. CDR3 region: CASSADRAGTEAFF. CDR3 bases: TGTGCCAGCTCAGCGGACAGGGCCGGCACTGAAGCTTTCTTT.